Each of the 8 T cell receptor beta chains below was sequenced from the same sample in a study of blood T cell repertoires in COVID-19. The table came from immunoSEQ multiplex PCR; TCRdb's copy has only in-frame clones and leaves some out. The sample records around 70,000 clones, nearly 90% being singletons. Sequencing input: peripheral blood. The receptors derive from a man aged 80 or over with acute or convalescent COVID-19.

DNA for the CDR3: TGTGCCTGGAGTTCGTCTAGCAGCAATCAGCCCCAGCATTTT. Translated, it gives CAWSSSSSNQPQHF. The rearrangement joins TRBV30 to TRBJ1-5, with D hard to call. Germline V lookup: CDR1 GTSNPN, CDR2 SVGIG (reference sequence). This CDR3 is 14 amino acids long. The V end was cut by 2 bases, the J end by 1 base, with 9 bases between.

This clone was counted a single time. The rearrangement joins TRBV3-1 (or the pseudogene TRBV3-2) to TRBJ2-3, with TRBD2 as a possible D gene (7 bases). The germline gives CDR1 LGHDT, CDR2 YNNKEL (reference sequence). CDR3 length: 19 residues. V lost 8 bases, J lost 0 bases, and 27 bases lay in between. This chain's CDR3 is CASAVRGTRSTGSTDTQYF. CDR3 in DNA: TGTGCCAGCGCCGTGCGGGGGACAAGGTCGACAGGTAGCACAGATACGCAGTATTTT.

This chain links TRBV5-1 with TRBJ1-1; no clear D gene. V lost 0 bases to trimming and J lost 9 bases, with 9 bases between them. The CDR3 loop spans 12 amino acids. Germline assignment: CDR1 SGHRS and CDR2 YFSETQ. CDR3 in DNA: TGCGCCAGCAGCTTGGGAGTGTCTCAAGCTTTCTTT. Its protein product is CASSLGVSQAFF.

The genes are TRBV3-1 (or the pseudogene TRBV3-2) and TRBJ1-1, with a possible D match to TRBD1 (6 bases). Trimming shortened V by 1 base and J by 6 bases, and 12 bases separated the two germline ends. The V gene's germline CDR1 is LGHDT and CDR2 YNNKEL (reference sequence). This CDR3 region has 14 residues. The CDR3 protein is CASSQGVTGAEAFF. CDR3 coding DNA: TGTGCCAGCAGCCAAGGGGTGACAGGCGCTGAAGCTTTCTTT.

The V call is TRBV14, the J call TRBJ1-5; D remains unclear. V lost 2 bases to trimming and J lost 3 bases, with 17 bases between them. Germline CDR1 reads SGHDN; CDR2 reads FVKESK. The length of the CDR3 is 17 residues. The DNA of the CDR3 is TGTGCCAGCAGCCAAACGAGGGATAGGGATAACAATCAGCCCCAGCATTTT. It encodes CASSQTRDRDNNQPQHF.

The chain couples TRBV3-1 (or the pseudogene TRBV3-2) to TRBJ1-2; perhaps TRBD1 as D (5 bases). From germline, CDR1 is LGHDT and CDR2 YNNKEL (reference sequence). The V gene lost 4 bases and the J gene lost 7 bases, with 13 bases spanning the gap. This CDR3 is 13 amino acids long. The CDR3 coding sequence is TGTGCCAGCAGCCCCCACCCCAGGGCTGGCTACACCTTC. Translation gives CASSPHPRAGYTF.

The chain recombines TRBV25-1 with TRBJ2-2; maybe TRBD1 (6 bases). The germline CDR1 and CDR2 sequences are MGHDK and SYGVNS. Trimming removed 4 bases at V and 2 bases at J, with 11 bases between. The CDR3 runs to 15 residues. The CDR3 region is CASSVGTPNTGELFF. As DNA, the CDR3 is TGTGCCAGCAGTGTCGGGACACCCAACACCGGGGAGCTGTTTTTT.

The chain links TRBV25-1 to TRBJ2-3, with 14 nucleotides matching TRBD2. The trim removed 9 bases at V and 4 bases at J, leaving 12 bases unmatched. The CDR3 consists of 17 residues. Germline V gene lookup returns CDR1 MGHDK and CDR2 SYGVNS. CDR3: CASTRERLAGGSDTQYF. In DNA form, the CDR3 reads TGTGCCAGTACTCGAGAGAGACTAGCGGGAGGGTCAGATACGCAGTATTTT. Full variable domain (outside the CDR3, taken from reference TRBV25-1 and TRBJ2-3): EADIYQTPRYLVIGTGKKITLECSQTMGHDKMYWYQQDPGMELHLIHYSYGVNSTEKGDLSSESTVSRIRTEHFPLTLESARPSHTSQYLCASTRERLAGGSDTQYFGPGTRLTVL.